This T cell receptor (beta chain) was profiled in a study of T cells of healthy individuals. In TCRdb, the 5' RACE reads were re-called with MiXCR into one record per CDR3 protein. Among 60,000 to 70,000 distinct CDR3 sequences listed, roughly 16% were seen once. In germline, CDR1 is SGHRS, CDR2 YFSETQ. V shed 4 bases and J shed 8 bases, with 16 bases lying between them. This CDR3 has 14 residues. This clonotype occurred a few times. This chain connects TRBV5-1 to TRBJ1-5; D not certain. This TCR was recovered from a human donor in good health. CDR3: CASSQEPGLEPQHF. The CDR3 DNA is TGCGCCAGCAGCCAGGAACCGGGTTTAGAGCCCCAGCATTTT.